The clone carrying this T cell receptor (beta chain) was counted once. What it binds is unknown. One junction end disagrees with the germline gene, perhaps due to a read error. The data stem from a study of PD-L1 blockade in urothelial cancer. Turning to the study itself: Prior chemotherapy ranged from 0 to 3 regimens per patient.

Time point defined: pretreatment peripheral blood. In germline, CDR1 is SSHAT, CDR2 FNYEAQ (reference sequence). This CDR3 is 13 amino acids long. This table comes from immunoSEQ multiplex PCR, and its TCRdb copy is limited to in-frame clones, with some not included. The data show some 66,000 clones, about 86% seen once. Whole-study findings and limits: Enhanced expansion of tumor-associated blood clones at 3 weeks characterized durable-benefit patients.

The V gene is TRBV7-7, the J gene TRBJ2-1, with D hard to call. This clonotype was sampled from a man aged 55 to 70 with urothelial cancer. The sample here was PBMCs, taken around atezolizumab (anti-PD-L1) treatment. The CDR3 is CASSLSGLHEQFF. The CDR3 region has the DNA TGTGCTAGCAGCTTATCTGGGCTTCATGAGCAGTTCTTC.